Below, 5 T cell receptor beta chains from the same sample are listed, as sequenced in a study of low-dose radiotherapy and immunotherapy resistance in tumors. Primers targeting TRAV and TRBV primed first-strand cDNA, covering alpha and beta chains. TCRs underwent roughly 19 PCR cycles of amplification with a constant-region primer and V-primer adapter. TCRdb processed the reads anew with MiXCR; each CDR3 protein has one entry. The repertoire holds around 13,000 distinct CDR3 sequences, with more than 50% as singletons. The receptor set was obtained from a human donor with advanced metastatic prostate, ovarian, gallbladder or colorectal cancer (not recorded which). This table probably holds off-target reads from a library built for another chain.

V usage is TRBV29-1 and J usage is TRBJ1-1; TRBD1 matches at 7 bases. This CDR3 has 15 amino acids. V shed 5 bases, J shed 5 bases, and the junction held 14 bases outside the gene matches. The V gene's germline CDR1 is SQVTM and CDR2 ANQGSEA. The CDR3 nucleotides read TGCAGCGTTACAGGGGACGGTATTATGCGGACTGAAGCTTTCTTT. It translates to CSVTGDGIMRTEAFF.

The chain links TRBV5-1 to TRBJ2-6; D remains unclear. Germline CDR1 is SGHRS and CDR2 is YFSETQ. Deletions cut 0 bases from V and 2 bases from J, with 6 bases between. This CDR3 region has 15 residues. Here the CDR3 reads CASSLVAPGANVLTF. CDR3 coding DNA: TGCGCCAGCAGCTTGGTGGCGCCTGGGGCCAACGTCCTGACTTTC.

A few counts support this clonotype. The chain recombines TRBV6-5 with TRBJ2-4; TRBD2 matches at 13 bases. This CDR3 is built from 14 residues. Germline V gene sequence: CDR1 MNHEY, CDR2 SVGAGI. Germline trimming cut 6 bases from V and 11 bases from J; bases unmatched to any gene: 7. CDR3 region: CASSSGTSGIFQYF. CDR3 in DNA: TGTGCCAGCAGCTCCGGGACTAGCGGGATCTTTCAGTACTTC.

The chain couples TRBV2 to TRBJ2-2; 7 bases are shared with TRBD1. V trimming: 6 bases; J trimming: 7 bases; junction bases outside the gene matches: 8. CDR1 and CDR2 from the germline V gene are SNHLY and FYNNEI. The CDR3 is 14 amino acids. CDR3 sequence: CASSNDRDGGELFF. CDR3 bases: TGTGCCAGCAGCAACGACAGGGACGGCGGGGAGCTGTTTTTT.

This clonotype was detected once. The V gene is TRBV24-1, the J gene TRBJ2-3, with D uncertain. The CDR3 is 15 amino acids. The germline V gene encodes CDR1 KGHDR and CDR2 SFDVKD. Trimming stripped 1 base from V and 4 bases from J, with 11 bases between. CDR3 amino acids: CATSDFESSADTQYF. CDR3 DNA sequence: TGTGCCACCAGTGATTTTGAGTCGAGCGCAGATACGCAGTATTTT.